This section outlines one TCR beta chain sequence together with its context. The source of the sample is a study of blood T cell repertoires in COVID-19. Produced via immunoSEQ multiplex PCR; TCRdb's table is partial and in-frame only. The data hold 100,000 to 150,000 clones, with around 80% observed a single time. V shed 1 base, J shed 8 bases, and the junction held 9 bases outside the gene matches. There are 16 residues in the CDR3. In germline, CDR1 is LGHNA, CDR2 YNFKEQ. The TCR comes from a woman aged 45-65 years with acute or convalescent COVID-19. The V and J genes are TRBV4-2 and TRBJ2-2, with 8 bases identical to TRBD2. Sequenced sample: peripheral blood. The CDR3 sequence is CASSQAPGLGLGELFF. For the CDR3, the DNA is TGTGCCAGCAGCCAAGCGCCGGGACTAGGTTTAGGGGAGCTGTTTTTT.